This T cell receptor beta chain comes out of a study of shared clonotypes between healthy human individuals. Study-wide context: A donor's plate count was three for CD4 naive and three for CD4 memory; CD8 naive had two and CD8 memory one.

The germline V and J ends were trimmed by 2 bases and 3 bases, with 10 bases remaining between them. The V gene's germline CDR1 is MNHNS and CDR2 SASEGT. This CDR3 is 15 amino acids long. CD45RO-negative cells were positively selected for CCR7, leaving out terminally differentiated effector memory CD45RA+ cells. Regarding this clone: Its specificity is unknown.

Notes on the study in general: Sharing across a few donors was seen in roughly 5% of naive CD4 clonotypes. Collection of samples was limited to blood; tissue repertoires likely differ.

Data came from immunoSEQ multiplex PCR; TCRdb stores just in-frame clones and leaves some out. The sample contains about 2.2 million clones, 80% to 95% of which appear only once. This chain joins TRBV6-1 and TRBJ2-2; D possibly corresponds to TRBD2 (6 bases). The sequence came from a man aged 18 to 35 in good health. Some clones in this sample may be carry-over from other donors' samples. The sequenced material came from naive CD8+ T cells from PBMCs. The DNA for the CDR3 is TGTGCCAGCAGTGAATGGGGGACTCACACCGGGGAGCTGTTTTTT. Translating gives CASSEWGTHTGELFF.